This entry describes one T cell receptor (beta chain). Its antigen is unknown. This sample is drawn from a study of cytomegalovirus exposure and HLA in healthy donors. Findings and caveats of the study: Most TCR sequences showed up rarely, but some public TCRs showed up in many donors. Three CMV-associated chains proved CMV antigen-specific in vitro. As was reported, the classifier diagnosed cytomegalovirus status with high specificity and sensitivity.

Both 60 Vbeta primers and 13 Jbeta primers went into the PCR. Per the original methods: In a later analysis, 10 million to 11 million of around 75 million unique beta chains occurred in at least two donors. Assay: immunoSEQ multiplex PCR; the TCRdb copy retains only in-frame clones and omits some. V, J and clone size reflect that table, while D and trimming were determined from the DNA. The sample has 70,000 to 95,000 clones, more than 70% seen once. The J segment lost 7 bases and the V segment lost 4 bases, leaving 6 bases of the junction unmatched. Per the germline V gene, CDR1 is SGHTS and CDR2 is YDEGEE. CDR3 length equals 15 residues.

This sequence joins TRBV5-8 and TRBJ2-2; 11 nucleotides match TRBD1. The source of this sequence is a man in his forties in good health and CMV-seronegative. The sequencing sample was made of PBMCs. The CDR3 protein is CASSPGQGEIGELFF. The CDR3 DNA follows: TGTGCCAGCAGCCCGGGACAGGGGGAGATCGGGGAGCTGTTTTTT. Together with reference TRBV5-8 and TRBJ2-2, the CDR3 gives the full variable domain: EAGVTQSPTHLIKTRGQQATLRCSPISGHTSVYWYQQALGLGLQFLLWYDEGEERNRGNFPPRFSGRQFPNYSSELNVNALELEDSALYLCASSPGQGEIGELFFGEGSRLTVL.